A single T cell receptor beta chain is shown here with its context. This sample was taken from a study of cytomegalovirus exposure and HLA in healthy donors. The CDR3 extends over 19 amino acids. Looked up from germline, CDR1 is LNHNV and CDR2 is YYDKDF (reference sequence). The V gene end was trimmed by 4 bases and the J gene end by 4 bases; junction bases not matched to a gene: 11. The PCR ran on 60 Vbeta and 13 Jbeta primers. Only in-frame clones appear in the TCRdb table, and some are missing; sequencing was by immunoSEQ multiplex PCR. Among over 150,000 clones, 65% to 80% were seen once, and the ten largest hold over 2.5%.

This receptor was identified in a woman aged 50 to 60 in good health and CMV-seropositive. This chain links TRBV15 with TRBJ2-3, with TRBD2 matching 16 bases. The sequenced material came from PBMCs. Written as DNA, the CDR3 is TGTGCCACCAGCAACCCCCCGGGACTAGCGGGAGGGTGGTCAGATACGCAGTATTTT. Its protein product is CATSNPPGLAGGWSDTQYF.